The present T cell receptor (beta chain) was sequenced within a study of blood T cell repertoires in COVID-19. On the study more broadly: Sites across the United States, Italy and Spain contributed samples from acute and convalescent COVID-19. PBMCs, B-cell-depleted T cells, or T cells were the source of the cDNA or gDNA that made up the material.

How the authors handled the data: Quantification of nucleated cells was approximated via reference gene primer amplification. Here immunoSEQ multiplex PCR was the method, and the copy in TCRdb shows in-frame clones only, minus some. V, J and clone size were drawn from that table, and D and trimming were deduced from the DNA. In the table there are fewer than 90,000 clones, more than 90% of which are singletons. Germline CDR1 reads SGHRS; CDR2 reads YFSETQ. V gave up 9 bases and J gave up 5 bases, with 17 bases separating them. The CDR3 is 13 amino acids. This TCR came from a human donor with active COVID-19. The donor label of this sample is uncertain. The sample taken for sequencing was peripheral blood. The V gene is TRBV5-1, the J gene TRBJ1-1; a possible D gene is TRBD1 (6 bases). The CDR3 DNA follows: TGCGCCACCAGGGGCAGCGGGGGGACTGAAGCTTTCTTT. Amino acids: CATRGSGGTEAFF.